The clone carrying this T cell receptor beta chain has more than one count but fewer than ten. Its antigen is unknown. The gene names here belong to mouse. The read terminates 4 residues before the CDR3 end, so the remaining end is supplied by the germline J gene. Other DNA sequences from this sample encode an identical CDR3 as well. Cell sorting was performed on pooled cutaneous lymph node cells with CD4, CD8alpha, NKG2D, NKG2ACE and other markers. Germline loops: CDR1 NNHNN, CDR2 SYGAGS (reference sequence). This CDR3 comprises 14 residues. Isolated RNA was reverse transcribed into cDNA used as the sequencing template. The method was immunoSEQ multiplex PCR; TCRdb's version includes in-frame clones alone and lacks a portion of them. The sample yields roughly 260,000 clones, without any singletons. The entry originates in a study of CD8+ T cells in alopecia areata. As for the study in general: Transfer of skin from roughly 6-12-month-old C3H/HeJ graft donors with spontaneous alopecia was made to approximately 7-11-week-old female C3H/HeJ mice.

Study-wide results and caveats: Mice gave a clearer picture of TCR sharing than patients did, possibly for HLA-related reasons. Normal-skin resident alphabeta T cells also appear among scalp sample sequences. Researchers report lesional scalp, most notably alopecia totalis/universalis, outstripped normal scalp in clonality.

This receptor was taken from a C3H/HeJ mouse with alopecia areata. This mouse strain has H2-k as its MHC haplotype. This chain uses TRBV13-2 with TRBJ2-5, with 9 bases fitting TRBD1. Specimen: CD4+ T cells sorted from a lymph node. This CDR3 is CASGAPGQGDTQYF. The CDR3 DNA, read in part, is TGTGCCAGCGGTGCTCCGGGACAGGGTGAC.